This T cell receptor (beta chain) originates from a study of control samples from healthy donors and cancer patients. This CDR3 contains 15 residues. Trimming stripped 2 bases from V and 3 bases from J, with 11 bases between. CDR1 SNHLY and CDR2 FYNNEI come from the germline V gene. TCRdb keeps only in-frame clones here, not all; method: immunoSEQ multiplex PCR. The sample contains about 130,000 clones, less than 95% of which appear only once. This sequence joins TRBV2 and TRBJ2-1; D remains unclear. Sequenced input: blood. The sequence was collected from a man aged 30-40 years in good health. Here the CDR3 DNA reads TGTGCCAGCAGTGAATCCGTTTCTGTCTACAATGAGCAGTTCTTC. It specifies CASSESVSVYNEQFF. Full variable domain (remainder filled in from reference TRBV2 and TRBJ2-1): EPEVTQTPSHQVTQMGQEVILRCVPISNHLYFYWYRQILGQKVEFLVSFYNNEISEKSEIFDDQFSVERPDGSNFTLKIRSTKLEDSAMYFCASSESVSVYNEQFFGPGTRLTVL.